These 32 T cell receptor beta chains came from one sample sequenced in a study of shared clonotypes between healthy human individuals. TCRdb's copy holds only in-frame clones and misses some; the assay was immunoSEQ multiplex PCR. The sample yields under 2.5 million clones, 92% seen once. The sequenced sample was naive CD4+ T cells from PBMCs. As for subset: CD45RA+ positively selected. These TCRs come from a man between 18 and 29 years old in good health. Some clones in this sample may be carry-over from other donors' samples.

CDR3: CASSLRMSNQPQHF. Written as DNA, the CDR3 is TGTGCCAGCAGCTTACGTATGAGCAATCAGCCCCAGCATTTT. This sequence joins TRBV7-2 and TRBJ1-5, with D unresolved. V was shortened by 2 bases and J by 1 base, with 6 bases between the two germline ends. The germline V gene encodes CDR1 SGHTA and CDR2 FQGNSA. This CDR3 contains 14 residues. Full variable domain (missing parts from reference TRBV7-2 and TRBJ1-5): GAGVSQSPSNKVTEKGKDVELRCDPISGHTALYWYRQSLGQGLEFLIYFQGNSAPDKSGLPSDRFSAERTGGSVSTLTIQRTQQEDSAVYLCASSLRMSNQPQHFGDGTRLSIL.

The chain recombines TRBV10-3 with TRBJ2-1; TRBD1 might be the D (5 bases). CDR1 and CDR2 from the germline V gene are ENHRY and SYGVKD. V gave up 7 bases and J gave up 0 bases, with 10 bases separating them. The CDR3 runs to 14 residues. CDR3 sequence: CAIIADNSYNEQFF. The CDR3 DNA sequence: TGTGCCATCATTGCGGACAACTCCTACAATGAGCAGTTCTTC.

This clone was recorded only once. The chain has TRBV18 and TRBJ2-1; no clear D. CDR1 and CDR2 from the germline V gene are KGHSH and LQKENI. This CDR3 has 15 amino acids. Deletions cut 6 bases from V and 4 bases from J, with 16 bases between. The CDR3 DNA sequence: TGTGCCAGCTCGCTGGATGGGTCAGGTTACAATGAGCAGTTCTTC. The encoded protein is CASSLDGSGYNEQFF.

CDR3 in DNA: TGTGCCTGGAGTGCCGGACAGGGTGTTCTCAGGGAGCTGTTTTTT. Its protein product is CAWSAGQGVLRELFF. The gene calls are TRBV30 and TRBJ2-2, with 8 bases lining up with TRBD1. Germline CDR1 is GTSNPN and CDR2 is SVGIG (reference sequence). V trimming: 1 base; J trimming: 9 bases; junction bases outside the gene matches: 10. This CDR3 contains 15 residues.

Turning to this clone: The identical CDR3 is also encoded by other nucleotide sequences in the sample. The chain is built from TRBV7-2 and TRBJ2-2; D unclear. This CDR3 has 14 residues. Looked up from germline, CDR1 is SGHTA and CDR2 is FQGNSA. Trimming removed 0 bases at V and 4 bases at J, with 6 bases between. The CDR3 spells CASSLAVGTGELFF. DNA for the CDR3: TGTGCCAGCAGCTTAGCGGTCGGCACCGGGGAGCTGTTTTTT.

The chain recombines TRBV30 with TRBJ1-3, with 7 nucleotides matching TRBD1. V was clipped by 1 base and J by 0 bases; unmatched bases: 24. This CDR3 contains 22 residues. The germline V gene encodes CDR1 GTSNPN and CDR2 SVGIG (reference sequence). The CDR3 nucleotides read TGTGCCTGGAGTGGTAGGAGGGTATTCTCAGGGGGTCTTAGAAGCTCTGGAAACACCATATATTTT. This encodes CAWSGRRVFSGGLRSSGNTIYF.

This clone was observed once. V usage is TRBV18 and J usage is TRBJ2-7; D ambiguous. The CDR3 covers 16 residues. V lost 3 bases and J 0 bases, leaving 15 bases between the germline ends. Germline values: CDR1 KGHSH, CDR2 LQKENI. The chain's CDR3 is CASSPGLGRSSYEQYF. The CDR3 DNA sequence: TGTGCCAGCTCACCGGGATTAGGACGTAGCTCCTACGAGCAGTACTTC.

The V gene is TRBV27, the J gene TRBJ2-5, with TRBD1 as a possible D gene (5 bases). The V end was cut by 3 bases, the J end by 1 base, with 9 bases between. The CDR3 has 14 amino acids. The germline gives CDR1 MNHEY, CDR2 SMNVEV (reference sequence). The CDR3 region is CASSLGQAQETQYF. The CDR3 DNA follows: TGTGCCAGCAGTTTGGGGCAAGCCCAAGAGACCCAGTACTTC.

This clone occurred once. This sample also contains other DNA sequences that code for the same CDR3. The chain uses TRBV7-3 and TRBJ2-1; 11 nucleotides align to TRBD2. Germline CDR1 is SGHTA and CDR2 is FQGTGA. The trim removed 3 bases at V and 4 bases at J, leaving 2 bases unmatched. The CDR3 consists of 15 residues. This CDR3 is CASSLGLAAYNEQFF. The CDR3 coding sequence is TGTGCCAGCAGCTTGGGACTAGCGGCTTACAATGAGCAGTTCTTC.

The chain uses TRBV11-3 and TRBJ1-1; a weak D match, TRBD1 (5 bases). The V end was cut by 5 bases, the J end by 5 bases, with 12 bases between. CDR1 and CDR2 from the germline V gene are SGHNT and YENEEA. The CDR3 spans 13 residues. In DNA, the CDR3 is TGTGCCAGCAGCCGAACGGGGGAAACTGAAGCTTTCTTT. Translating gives CASSRTGETEAFF. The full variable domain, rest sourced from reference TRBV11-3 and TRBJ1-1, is EAGVVQSPRYKIIEKKQPVAFWCNPISGHNTLYWYLQNLGQGPELLIRYENEEAVDDSQLPKDRFSAERLKGVDSTLKIQPAELGDSAVYLCASSRTGETEAFFGQGTRLTVV.

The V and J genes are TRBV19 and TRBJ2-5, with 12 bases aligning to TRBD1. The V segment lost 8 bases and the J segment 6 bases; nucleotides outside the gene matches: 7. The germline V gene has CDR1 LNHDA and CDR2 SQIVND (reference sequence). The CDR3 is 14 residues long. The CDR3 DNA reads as TGTGCCAGTTCCGGGACAGGGGGCAGAAAGACCCAGTACTTC. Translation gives CASSGTGGRKTQYF. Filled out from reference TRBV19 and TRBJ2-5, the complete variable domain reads DGGITQSPKYLFRKEGQNVTLSCEQNLNHDAMYWYRQDPGQGLRLIYYSQIVNDFQKGDIAEGYSVSREKKESFPLTVTSAQKNPTAFYLCASSGTGGRKTQYFGPGTRLLVL.

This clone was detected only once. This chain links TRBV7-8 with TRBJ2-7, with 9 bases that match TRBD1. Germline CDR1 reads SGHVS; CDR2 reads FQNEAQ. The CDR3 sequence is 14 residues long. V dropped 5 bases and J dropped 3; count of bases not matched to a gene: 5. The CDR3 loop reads CASSPTTGGYEQYF. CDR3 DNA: TGTGCCAGCAGCCCGACGACAGGGGGCTACGAGCAGTACTTC.

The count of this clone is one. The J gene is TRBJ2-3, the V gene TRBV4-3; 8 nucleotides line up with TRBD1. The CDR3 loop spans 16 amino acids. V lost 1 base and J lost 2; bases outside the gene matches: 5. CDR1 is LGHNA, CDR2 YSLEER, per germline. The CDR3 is CASSQVRTGSTDTQYF. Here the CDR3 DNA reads TGCGCCAGCAGCCAAGTTCGGACAGGGTCCACAGATACGCAGTATTTT.

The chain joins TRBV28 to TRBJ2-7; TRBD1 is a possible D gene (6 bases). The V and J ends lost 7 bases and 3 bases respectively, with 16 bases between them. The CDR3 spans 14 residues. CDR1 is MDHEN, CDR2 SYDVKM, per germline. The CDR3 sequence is CASNTKGDGYEQYF. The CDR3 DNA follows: TGTGCCAGCAATACCAAGGGGGACGGCTACGAGCAGTACTTC.

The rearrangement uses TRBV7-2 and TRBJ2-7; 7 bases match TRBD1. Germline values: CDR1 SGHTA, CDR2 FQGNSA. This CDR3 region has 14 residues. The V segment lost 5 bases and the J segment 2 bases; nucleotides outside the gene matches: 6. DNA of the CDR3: TGTGCCAGCAGCCTATCCGGGACAGCCTACGAGCAGTACTTC. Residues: CASSLSGTAYEQYF.

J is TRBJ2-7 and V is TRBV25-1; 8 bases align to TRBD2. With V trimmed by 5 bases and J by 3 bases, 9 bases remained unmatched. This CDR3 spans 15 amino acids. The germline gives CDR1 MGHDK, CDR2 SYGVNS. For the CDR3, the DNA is TGTGCCAGCAGTCTCGAGCGGGAGAAGGGCTACGAGCAGTACTTC. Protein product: CASSLEREKGYEQYF.

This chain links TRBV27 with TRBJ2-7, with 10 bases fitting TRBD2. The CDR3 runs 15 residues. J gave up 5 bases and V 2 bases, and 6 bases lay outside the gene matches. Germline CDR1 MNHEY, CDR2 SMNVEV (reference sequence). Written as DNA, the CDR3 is TGTGCCAGCAGTTTAGGGCTAGCGGGAGCAGACGAGCAGTACTTC. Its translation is CASSLGLAGADEQYF.

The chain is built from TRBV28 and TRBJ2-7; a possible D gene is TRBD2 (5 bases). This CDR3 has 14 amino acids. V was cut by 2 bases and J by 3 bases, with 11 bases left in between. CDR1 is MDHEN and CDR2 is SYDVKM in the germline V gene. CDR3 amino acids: CASSLEPGVYEQYF. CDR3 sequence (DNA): TGTGCCAGCAGTTTAGAGCCCGGGGTCTACGAGCAGTACTTC.

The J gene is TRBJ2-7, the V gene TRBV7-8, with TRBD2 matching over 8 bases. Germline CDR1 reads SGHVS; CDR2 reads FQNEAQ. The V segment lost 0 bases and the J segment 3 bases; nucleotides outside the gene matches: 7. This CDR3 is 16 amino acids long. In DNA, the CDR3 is TGTGCCAGCAGCTTAGCGGCGCGGGAGGCCCACTACGAGCAGTACTTC. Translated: CASSLAAREAHYEQYF.

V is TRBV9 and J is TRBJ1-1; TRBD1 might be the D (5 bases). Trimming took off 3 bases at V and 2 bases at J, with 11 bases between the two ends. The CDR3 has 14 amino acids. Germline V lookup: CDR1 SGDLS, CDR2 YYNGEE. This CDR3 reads CASSATGINTEAFF. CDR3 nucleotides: TGTGCCAGCAGCGCCACAGGAATCAACACTGAAGCTTTCTTT.

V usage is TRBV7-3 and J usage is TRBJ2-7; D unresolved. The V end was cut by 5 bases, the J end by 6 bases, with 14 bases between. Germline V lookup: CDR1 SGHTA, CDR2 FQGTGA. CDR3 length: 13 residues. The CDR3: CASSPNAESEQYF. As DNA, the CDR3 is TGTGCCAGCAGCCCCAATGCGGAAAGCGAGCAGTACTTC.

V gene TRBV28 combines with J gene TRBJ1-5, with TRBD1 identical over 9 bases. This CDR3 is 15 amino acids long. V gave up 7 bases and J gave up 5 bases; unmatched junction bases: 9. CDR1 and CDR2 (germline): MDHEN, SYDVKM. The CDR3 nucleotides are TGTGCCAGCATCCTCGGGGGGGACAGGGATCAGCCCCAGCATTTT. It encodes CASILGGDRDQPQHF.

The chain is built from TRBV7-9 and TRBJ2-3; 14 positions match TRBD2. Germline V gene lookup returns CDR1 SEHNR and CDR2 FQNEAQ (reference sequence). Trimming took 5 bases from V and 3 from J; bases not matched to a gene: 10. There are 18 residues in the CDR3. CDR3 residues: CASSPSQGLAGVTDTQYF. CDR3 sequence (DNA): TGTGCCAGCAGCCCCTCCCAGGGACTAGCGGGAGTAACAGATACGCAGTATTTT.

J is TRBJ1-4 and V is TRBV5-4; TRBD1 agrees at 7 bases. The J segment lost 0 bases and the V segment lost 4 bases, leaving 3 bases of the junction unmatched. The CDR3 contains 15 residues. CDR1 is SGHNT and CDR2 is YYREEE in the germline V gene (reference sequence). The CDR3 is CASSRDRATNEKLFF. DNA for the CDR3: TGTGCCAGCAGCAGGGACAGAGCAACTAATGAAAAACTGTTTTTT. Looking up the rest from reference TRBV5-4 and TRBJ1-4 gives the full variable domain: ETGVTQSPTHLIKTRGQQVTLRCSSQSGHNTVSWYQQALGQGPQFIFQYYREEENGRGNFPPRFSGLQFPNYSSELNVNALELDDSALYLCASSRDRATNEKLFFGSGTQLSVL.

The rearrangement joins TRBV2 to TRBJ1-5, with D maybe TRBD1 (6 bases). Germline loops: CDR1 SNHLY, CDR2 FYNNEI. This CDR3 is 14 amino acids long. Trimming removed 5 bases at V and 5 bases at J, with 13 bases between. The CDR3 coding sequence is TGTGCCAGCAGTCTACAGGGAGGTGATCAGCCCCAGCATTTT. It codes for CASSLQGGDQPQHF.

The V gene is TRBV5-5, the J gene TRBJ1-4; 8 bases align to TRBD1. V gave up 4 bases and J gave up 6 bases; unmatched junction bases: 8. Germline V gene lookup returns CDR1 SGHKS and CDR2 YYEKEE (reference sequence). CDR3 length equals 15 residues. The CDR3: CASSDVLGQDEKLFF. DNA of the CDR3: TGTGCCAGCAGCGACGTGTTGGGACAGGATGAAAAACTGTTTTTT.

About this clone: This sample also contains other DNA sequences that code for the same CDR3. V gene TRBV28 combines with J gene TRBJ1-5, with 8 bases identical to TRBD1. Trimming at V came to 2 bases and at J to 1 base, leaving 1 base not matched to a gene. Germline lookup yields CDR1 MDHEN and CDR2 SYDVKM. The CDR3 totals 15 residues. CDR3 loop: CASSLQGASNQPQHF. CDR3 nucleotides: TGTGCCAGCAGTTTACAGGGGGCGAGCAATCAGCCCCAGCATTTT.

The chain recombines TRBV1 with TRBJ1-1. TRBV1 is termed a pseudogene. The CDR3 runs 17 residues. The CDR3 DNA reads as TGCACCAGCAGCCAACATCGATTCACCCGGATTGGCACTGAAGCTTTCTTT. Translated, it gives CTSSQHRFTRIGTEAFF.

The CDR3 region is CASSKLAGLPYNEQFF. The CDR3 DNA sequence: TGTGCCAGCAGCAAACTCGCGGGACTACCCTACAATGAGCAGTTCTTC. The chain has TRBV11-2 and TRBJ2-1; TRBD2 agrees at 7 bases. CDR3 length: 16 residues. Germline V gene lookup returns CDR1 SGHAT and CDR2 FQNNGV. The V segment lost 5 bases and the J segment 2 bases; nucleotides outside the gene matches: 9.

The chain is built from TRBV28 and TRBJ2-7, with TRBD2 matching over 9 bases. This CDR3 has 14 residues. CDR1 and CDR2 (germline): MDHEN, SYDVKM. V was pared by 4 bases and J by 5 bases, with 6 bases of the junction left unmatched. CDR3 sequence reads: CASSSFAGGHEQYF. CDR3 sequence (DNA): TGTGCCAGCAGTTCATTCGCGGGAGGGCACGAGCAGTACTTC.

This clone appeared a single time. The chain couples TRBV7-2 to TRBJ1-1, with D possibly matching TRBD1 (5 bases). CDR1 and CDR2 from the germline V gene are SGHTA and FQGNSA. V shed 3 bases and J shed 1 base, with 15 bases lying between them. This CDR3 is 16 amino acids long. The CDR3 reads CASSLSRDAWNTEAFF. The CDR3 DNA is TGTGCCAGCAGCTTGAGCAGGGACGCATGGAACACTGAAGCTTTCTTT.

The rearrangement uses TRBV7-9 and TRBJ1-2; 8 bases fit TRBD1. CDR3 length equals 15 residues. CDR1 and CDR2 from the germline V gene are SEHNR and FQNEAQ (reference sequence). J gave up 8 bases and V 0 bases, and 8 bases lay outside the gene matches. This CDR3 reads CASSLARQGAYGYTF. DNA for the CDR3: TGTGCCAGCAGCTTAGCGCGCCAGGGGGCTTACGGCTACACCTTC.